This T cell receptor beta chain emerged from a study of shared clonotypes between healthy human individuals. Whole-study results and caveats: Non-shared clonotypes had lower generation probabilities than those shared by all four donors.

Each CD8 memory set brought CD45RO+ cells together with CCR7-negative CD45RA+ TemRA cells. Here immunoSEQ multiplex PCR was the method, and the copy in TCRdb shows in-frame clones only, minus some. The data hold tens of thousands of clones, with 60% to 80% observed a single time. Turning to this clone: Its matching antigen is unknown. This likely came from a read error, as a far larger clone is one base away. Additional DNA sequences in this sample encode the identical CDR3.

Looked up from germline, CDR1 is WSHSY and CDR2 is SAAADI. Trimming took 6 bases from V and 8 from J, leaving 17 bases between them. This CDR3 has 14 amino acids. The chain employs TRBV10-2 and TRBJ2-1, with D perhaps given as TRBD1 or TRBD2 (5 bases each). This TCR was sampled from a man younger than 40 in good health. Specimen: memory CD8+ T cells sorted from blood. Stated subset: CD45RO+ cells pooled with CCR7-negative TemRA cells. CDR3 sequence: CASSPGTPRDEQFF. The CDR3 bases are TGCGCCAGCAGCCCCGGGACCCCGAGGGATGAGCAGTTCTTC.